The clone carrying this TCR beta chain was observed a few times. The sample comes from a study of identical twins. In TCRdb, the 5' RACE reads were re-called with MiXCR into one record per CDR3 protein. The sample shows some 690,000 distinct CDR3 sequences, over 20% of them seen only once. Trimming pared 4 bases from V and 10 bases from J, leaving 11 bases between. The CDR3 is 12 amino acids. This sample also belongs to another study, concerning T cells expressing NK-cell markers.

The V call is TRBV12-3 or TRBV12-4, the J call TRBJ2-1; D remains ambiguous. Sequencing was performed on PBMCs. The TCR sequence derives from a woman in her late teens or twenties in good health. CDR3 in amino acids: CASSSLTKEQFF. In DNA form, the CDR3 reads TGTGCCAGCAGTTCCTTGACCAAGGAGCAGTTCTTC.